The rows below give T cell receptor beta chains drawn from one sample of a study of identifying expanded T cells in peripheral blood. Here immunoSEQ multiplex PCR was the method, and the copy in TCRdb shows in-frame clones only, minus some. The sample holds 80,000 to 90,000 clones; 86% are singletons and the top ten take around 5.2%. The sequenced material came from blood. These receptors were taken from a person between 18 and 75 years old in good health. Each CDR3 is given with its conserved first and last residue. Each record gives: J gene, D gene, clone size, V gene, CDR3 protein, CDR3 DNA. The D gene is left open where the match is weak. Where a row states a size, it is once, few, many or the class of an expanded clone; other rows omit it.

TRBJ2-4,-,-,TRBV5-1,CASSLVVRSIQYF,TGCGCCAGCAGCTTGGTGGTCCGCAGCATTCAGTACTTC
TRBJ1-2,-,-,TRBV11-2,CASSSPLTGNYGYTF,TGTGCCAGCAGCTCACCTCTGACGGGAAACTATGGCTACACCTTC
TRBJ2-2,-,-,TRBV15,CATSRDFANTGELFF,TGTGCCACCAGCAGAGATTTTGCGAACACCGGGGAGCTGTTTTTT
TRBJ2-1,-,once,TRBV7-9,CASSQRGSVYNEQFF,TGTGCCAGCAGCCAACGCGGGTCCGTGTACAATGAGCAGTTCTTC
TRBJ1-5,TRBD1,-,TRBV30,CALDRVNQPQHF,TGTGCCTTGGACAGGGTCAATCAGCCCCAGCATTTT
TRBJ1-4,-,-,TRBV30,CAWSEHPGQRNEKLFF,TGTGCCTGGAGTGAACATCCCGGCCAGAGGAATGAAAAACTGTTTTTT
TRBJ2-5,TRBD2,-,TRBV10-3,CAISESWTSGQETQYF,TGTGCCATCAGTGAGTCTTGGACTAGCGGACAAGAGACCCAGTACTTC
TRBJ1-6,-,-,TRBV30,CAWSFSAGVGGSPLHF,TGTGCCTGGAGTTTCTCTGCAGGGGTAGGAGGCTCACCCCTCCACTTT
TRBJ1-3,-,-,TRBV7-2,CASRKAGRGNTIYF,TGTGCCAGCAGGAAGGCGGGCCGGGGAAACACCATATATTTT
TRBJ2-1,-,once,TRBV13,CASSLVGSPNEQFF,TGTGCCAGCAGCTTAGTCGGGTCTCCCAATGAGCAGTTCTTC
TRBJ2-1,-,-,TRBV7-9,CASSRRRDRGNEQFF,TGTGCCAGCAGCCGCCGCAGGGATCGGGGAAATGAGCAGTTCTTC
TRBJ2-5,TRBD2,-,TRBV7-2,CASSSTSGGKETQYF,TGTGCCAGCAGCTCCACTAGCGGGGGAAAAGAGACCCAGTACTTC
TRBJ1-1,-,-,TRBV6-5,CASRSIRAGTEAFF,TGTGCCAGCAGGAGTATAAGGGCGGGGACTGAAGCTTTCTTT
TRBJ1-2,-,-,TRBV30,CAWSARGNRNYGHTF,TGTGCCTGGAGTGCCAGGGGAAACCGTAACTATGGCCACACCTTC
TRBJ1-4,-,-,TRBV11-2,CASSFLTAGPNEKLFF,TGTGCCAGCAGCTTTCTGACGGCGGGGCCTAATGAAAAACTGTTTTTT
TRBJ1-2,-,-,TRBV19,CASSIAGHDFRGYTF,TGTGCCAGTAGTATAGCGGGACACGACTTTAGGGGCTACACCTTC
TRBJ1-3,-,-,TRBV5-6,CASRVTGDSGNTIYF,TGTGCCAGCAGGGTAACGGGGGACTCTGGAAACACCATATATTTT
TRBJ2-1,TRBD2,-,TRBV9,CASSAGLAGGPHEQFF,TGTGCCAGCAGCGCCGGACTAGCGGGGGGACCGCACGAGCAGTTCTTC
TRBJ1-2,-,-,TRBV15,CATSRDLGGRSAYGYTF,TGTGCCACCAGCAGAGATCTCGGGGGCAGGTCTGCCTATGGCTACACCTTC
TRBJ2-5,-,-,TRBV7-9,CASSLQGTQETQYF,TGTGCCAGCAGCTTGCAGGGAACTCAAGAGACCCAGTACTTC
TRBJ2-6,TRBD1,-,TRBV14,CASSQVRDRVSGANVLTF,TGTGCCAGCAGCCAAGTCCGGGACAGGGTATCCGGGGCCAACGTCCTGACTTTC
TRBJ1-1,TRBD1,-,TRBV30,CAWSRQGGTEAFF,TGTGCCTGGAGCAGACAGGGGGGGACTGAAGCTTTCTTT
TRBJ2-1,-,-,TRBV4-1,CASSQEGRGFYNEQFF,TGCGCCAGCAGCCAAGAAGGTCGGGGTTTCTACAATGAGCAGTTCTTC
TRBJ2-3,TRBD2,once,TRBV10-3,CAISPYGLAGDSPSTDTQYF,TGTGCCATCAGTCCCTATGGACTAGCGGGGGATTCCCCTAGCACAGATACGCAGTATTTT
TRBJ1-2,TRBD1,-,TRBV5-6,CASSGQGAIYGYTF,TGTGCCAGCAGCGGCCAGGGGGCTATCTATGGCTACACCTTC
TRBJ1-1,-,once,TRBV30,CAWSVGSGVFAEAFF,TGTGCCTGGAGTGTAGGTTCCGGAGTTTTTGCTGAAGCTTTCTTT
TRBJ2-1,-,-,TRBV6-5,CASSRRNLYNEQFF,TGTGCCAGCAGTCGCAGGAACCTCTACAATGAGCAGTTCTTC
TRBJ1-2,TRBD1,-,TRBV29-1,CSVGGQGDGYTF,TGCAGCGTTGGGGGACAGGGGGACGGCTACACCTTC
TRBJ1-5,TRBD1,-,TRBV19,CASNEPGGQGYQPQHF,TGTGCCAGTAATGAGCCTGGGGGACAGGGGTATCAGCCCCAGCATTTT
TRBJ2-7,-,-,TRBV2,CASRVGVPEQYF,TGTGCCAGCAGAGTAGGGGTGCCCGAGCAGTACTTC
TRBJ2-7,-,-,TRBV7-9,CASSFVSPEHSYEQYF,TGTGCCAGCAGCTTCGTCTCTCCAGAACACTCCTACGAGCAGTACTTC
TRBJ1-1,-,-,TRBV12-5,CASGFLDSFRYNTEAFF,TGTGCTAGTGGTTTCCTGGACAGCTTTAGGTATAACACTGAAGCTTTCTTT
TRBJ1-5,TRBD1,-,TRBV6-5,CASRGDRGQPQHF,TGTGCCAGCCGGGGGGACAGGGGACAGCCCCAGCATTTT
TRBJ2-7,-,-,TRBV30,CAWSVGSEQYF,TGTGCCTGGAGTGTGGGGTCCGAGCAGTACTTC
TRBJ2-3,-,-,TRBV19,CASSGASTDTQYF,TGTGCCAGTAGTGGGGCCAGCACAGATACGCAGTATTTT
TRBJ1-1,-,-,TRBV7-6,CASSVDTARNTEAFF,TGTGCCAGCTCGGTCGACACGGCCCGGAACACTGAAGCTTTCTTT
TRBJ1-2,-,-,TRBV4-1,CASSTHLLGGRNGYTF,TGCGCCAGCAGCACCCACCTCCTCGGGGGGAGGAATGGCTACACCTTC
TRBJ2-6,-,-,TRBV18,CASSPTWTAGANVLTF,TGTGCCAGCTCACCAACCTGGACGGCTGGGGCCAACGTCCTGACTTTC